This T cell receptor (beta chain) was recorded in a study of blood T cell repertoires in COVID-19. Study summary: COVID-19 samples from acute and convalescent phases originated in the United States, Italy and Spain. The analysed material was cDNA or gDNA that came from T cells, B-cell-depleted T cells, or PBMCs.

The V segment lost 5 bases and the J segment 2 bases; nucleotides outside the gene matches: 5. CDR3 size: 14 residues. Germline CDR1 reads ENHRY; CDR2 reads SYGVKD. Per the original methods: Nucleated cell number was recorded as an estimate derived from reference gene primer amplification. Clones were sequenced by immunoSEQ multiplex PCR, and TCRdb holds only the in-frame ones, with some missing. Clonal size and the V and J genes are those of that table, whereas D and trimming came from the DNA. The sample comprises fewer than 200,000 clones, approximately 83% of which are singletons, and roughly 1.9% rests with the top ten.

The chain uses TRBV10-3 and TRBJ2-5; TRBD1 agrees at 7 bases. Sequenced: peripheral blood. The origin of this receptor is a woman aged 80 or over with acute or convalescent COVID-19. The chain's CDR3 is CAISHRGDQETQYF. For the CDR3, the DNA is TGTGCCATCAGTCACAGGGGAGATCAAGAGACCCAGTACTTC.